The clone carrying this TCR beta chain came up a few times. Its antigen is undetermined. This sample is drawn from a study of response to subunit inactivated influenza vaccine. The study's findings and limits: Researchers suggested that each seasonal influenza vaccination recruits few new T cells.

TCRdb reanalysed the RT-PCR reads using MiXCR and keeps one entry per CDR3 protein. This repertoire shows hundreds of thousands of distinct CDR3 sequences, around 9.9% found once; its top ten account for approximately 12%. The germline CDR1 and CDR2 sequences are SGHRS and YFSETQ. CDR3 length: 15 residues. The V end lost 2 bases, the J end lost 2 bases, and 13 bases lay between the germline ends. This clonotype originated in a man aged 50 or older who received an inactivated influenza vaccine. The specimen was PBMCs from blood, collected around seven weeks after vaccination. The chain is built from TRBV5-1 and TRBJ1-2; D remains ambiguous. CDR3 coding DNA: TGCGCCAGCAGCTTCACCTTGTCGGGCAACTATGGCTACACCTTC. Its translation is CASSFTLSGNYGYTF. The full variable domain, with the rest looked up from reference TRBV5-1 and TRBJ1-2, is KAGVTQTPRYLIKTRGQQVTLSCSPISGHRSVSWYQQTPGQGLQFLFEYFSETQRNKGNFPGRFSGRQFSNSRSEMNVSTLELGDSALYLCASSFTLSGNYGYTFGSGTRLTVV.